This T cell receptor beta chain was captured by sequencing in a study of molecular identifiers for immune sequencing clone quantification. Study-level findings and limits: Spiked-in Jurkat TCR RNA corresponding to one cell was reported as detectable against 1 million or so naive cells. Under 1% of molecules in naive cells, but over 97% of effector molecules, belonged to clones above 20 RNA copies.

Bulk TCR library preparation followed previously described methods with listed TCR primers. TCRdb processed the PCR reads anew with MiXCR; each CDR3 protein has one entry. The sample shows about 320,000 distinct CDR3 sequences, roughly a quarter of them seen only once. Per germline, CDR1 MNHEY and CDR2 SVGAGI. The CDR3 spans 18 residues. V shed 2 bases and J 7 bases; nucleotides not matched to a gene: 16. On this clonotype itself: Antigen unknown.

CD8+CD4-CCR7+CD45RA+ cells were sorted as naive CD8 T cells. Sequenced input: naive CD8+ T cells from blood, with Jurkat cell RNA spiked in. The subset denotes: FACS-sorted CD8+CD4-CCR7+CD45RA+ naive T cells. V gene TRBV6-5 combines with J gene TRBJ2-5, with 10 bases identical to TRBD1. This clonotype was obtained from a human donor in good health. Some libraries in this study had Jurkat cell RNA spiked in. The chain's CDR3 is CASSYRIGDRGRPVTQYF. CDR3 nucleotide sequence: TGTGCCAGCAGTTACAGGATAGGGGACAGGGGAAGGCCCGTGACCCAGTACTTC.